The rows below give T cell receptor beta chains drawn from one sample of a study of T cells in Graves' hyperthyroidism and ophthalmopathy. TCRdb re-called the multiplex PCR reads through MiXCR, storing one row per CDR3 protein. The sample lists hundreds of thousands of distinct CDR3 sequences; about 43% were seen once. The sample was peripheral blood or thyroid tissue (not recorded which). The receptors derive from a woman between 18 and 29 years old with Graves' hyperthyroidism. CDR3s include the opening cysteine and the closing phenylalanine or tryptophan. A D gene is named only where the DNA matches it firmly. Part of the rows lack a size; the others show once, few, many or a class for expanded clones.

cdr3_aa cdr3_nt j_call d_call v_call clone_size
CASSATSGVQETQYF TGCGCCAGCAGCGCGACTAGCGGAGTTCAAGAGACCCAGTACTTC TRBJ2-5 TRBD2 TRBV5-1 .
CSVERAGAHGYTF TGCAGCGTTGAAAGGGCAGGGGCTCATGGCTACACCTTC TRBJ1-2 . TRBV29-1 many
CASRRQGSYTF TGTGCCAGCAGGCGACAGGGCAGCTACACCTTC TRBJ1-2 TRBD1 TRBV12-3/TRBV12-4 .
CSAHSAYEQYF TGCAGTGCACACTCTGCCTACGAGCAGTACTTC TRBJ2-7 . TRBV20-1 many
CASSVTTANSPLHF TGTGCCAGCAGTGTGACGACAGCCAATTCACCCCTCCACTTT TRBJ1-6 . TRBV2 many
CTSSPDIRSYEQYF TGTACCAGCAGCCCGGACATTCGCTCCTACGAGCAGTACTTC TRBJ2-7 . TRBV7-3 once
CSAQGADYGYTF TGCAGTGCTCAGGGGGCGGACTATGGCTACACCTTC TRBJ1-2 TRBD1 TRBV20-1 .
CASSLVAGQYF TGCGCCAGCAGCTTGGTGGCAGGGCAGTACTTC TRBJ2-7 . TRBV7-9 .
CASSLESRRHRETQYF TGTGCCAGCAGCTTAGAGTCCCGGCGTCACCGGGAGACCCAGTACTTC TRBJ2-5 . TRBV7-8 few
CASSLEQGFDEQYF TGTGCCAGCAGCCTAGAACAGGGGTTCGATGAGCAGTACTTC TRBJ2-7 TRBD1 TRBV7-2 once
CASYYSLRGYTF TGTGCCAGTTATTACAGCTTGCGGGGCTACACCTTC TRBJ1-2 . TRBV25-1 few
CASRTGRAGELFF TGTGCCAGCAGAACGGGAAGGGCCGGGGAGCTGTTTTTT TRBJ2-2 . TRBV12-3/TRBV12-4 .
CARSRDNYGYTF TGTGCCAGATCCCGGGACAACTATGGCTACACCTTC TRBJ1-2 . TRBV2 many
CSAGGGGRDADEQYF TGCAGTGCTGGAGGTGGAGGGAGGGATGCCGACGAGCAGTACTTC TRBJ2-7 TRBD2 TRBV20-1 .
CASSPLGGTRLQETQYF TGTGCCAGCAGCCCTTTGGGTGGGACTAGATTACAAGAGACCCAGTACTTC TRBJ2-5 TRBD2 TRBV7-7 few
CPTGRRARGESGYTF TGCCCCACAGGACGAAGGGCCAGGGGTGAGAGTGGCTACACCTTC TRBJ1-2 . TRBV7-3 .
CASSWAVGAYEQYF TGTGCCAGCAGCTGGGCCGTCGGGGCCTACGAGCAGTACTTC TRBJ2-7 . TRBV7-6 .
CASSFFGLAGEDTGELFF TGTGCCAGCAGCTTCTTCGGCTTAGCGGGAGAGGACACCGGGGAGCTGTTTTTT TRBJ2-2 TRBD2 TRBV7-3 .
CASSMLREADFYEQYF TGTGCCAGTAGTATGTTGCGGGAGGCCGACTTCTACGAGCAGTACTTC TRBJ2-7 TRBD2 TRBV19 .
CASSLDVRGASPLHF TGTGCCAGCAGCTTAGACGTCAGGGGAGCTTCACCCCTCCACTTT TRBJ1-6 . TRBV7-8 many
CASSLLAGGGQVQYF TGTGCCAGCAGTCTACTAGCGGGAGGGGGTCAGGTGCAGTACTTC TRBJ2-7 TRBD2 TRBV2 few
CASSLDWGGEKLFF TGTGCCAGCAGCTTAGATTGGGGGGGAGAAAAACTGTTTTTT TRBJ1-4 . TRBV7-6 .
CASSPSQDVRIYGYTF TGTGCCAGCTCACCATCCCAAGATGTGCGGATCTATGGCTACACCTTC TRBJ1-2 . TRBV2 .
CASSEDRGTEAFF TGTGCCAGTAGTGAAGACAGGGGCACTGAAGCTTTCTTT TRBJ1-1 TRBD1 TRBV2 many
CASSLGTTGDTGELFF TGCGCCAGCAGCTTGGGAACGACAGGGGACACCGGGGAGCTGTTTTTT TRBJ2-2 TRBD1 TRBV5-1 few
CSAREIAGEQYF TGCAGTGCTAGAGAGATAGCGGGAGAGCAGTACTTC TRBJ2-7 TRBD2 TRBV20-1 few